This TCR beta chain was profiled in a study of blood T cell repertoires in COVID-19. Overall study: The United States, Italy and Spain supplied acute and convalescent COVID-19 samples. From T cells, B-cell-depleted T cells, or PBMCs came the material, which was cDNA or gDNA.

The V and J ends lost 7 bases and 3 bases respectively, with 15 bases between them. The CDR3 sequence is 14 residues long. The germline V gene has CDR1 ENHRY and CDR2 SYGVKD. Authors' data handling: Counts of nucleated cells, estimated from reference gene primer amplification, were obtained. Assay used: immunoSEQ multiplex PCR; TCRdb lists only in-frame clones, some missing. That table supplies the V and J calls and clone size; D and trimming were determined from the DNA. The table lists 200,000 to 300,000 clones, roughly 86% of them singletons, with approximately 2.3% in the top ten. This sequence joins TRBV10-3 and TRBJ1-2, with D possibly TRBD1 on 6 matching bases. This TCR derives from a woman between 45 and 60 years old with acute or convalescent COVID-19. Sequencing was performed on peripheral blood. CDR3 bases: TGTGCCATCAACAGGGACACCGCCGACTATGGCTACACCTTC. It is translated as CAINRDTADYGYTF.